The count of the clone carrying this TCR beta chain is one. Its antigen is undetermined. These data originate in a study of lymphopenia after photon versus proton radiotherapy. Study findings and constraints: In patients who died, overall survival fell as post-nadir TCR diversity dropped more. Proton therapy kept repertoires fairly stable, unlike photons, which gained effector/memory cells.

Losses at the gene ends were 5 bases for V and 8 bases for J; bases not matched to a gene: 12. The germline gives CDR1 SEHNR, CDR2 FQNEAQ (reference sequence). CDR3 length equals 15 residues. Assay used: immunoSEQ multiplex PCR; TCRdb lists only in-frame clones, some missing. The sample includes about 83,000 clones, around four fifths seen only once; the top ten take approximately 1.4%. The TCR originated in a man aged 60 to 75 with pancreatic cancer. The J gene is TRBJ1-1, the V gene TRBV7-9, with 9 bases aligning to TRBD1. Sequencing was performed on peripheral blood, taken from a patient treated with proton-based radiotherapy. Here the CDR3 DNA reads TGTGCCAGCAGCCCCCCAACAGGGGGCGGAGGGGAAGCTTTCTTT. This encodes CASSPPTGGGGEAFF.